Following are 25 T cell receptor beta chains from one sample sequenced in a study of post-analysis software for immune sequencing data. Regarding the study as a whole: A handful of TRBV segments were significantly more frequent in patients than in controls. TRBV5-6, TRBV5-1 and TRBV20-1 were among these segments.

Unique molecular identifiers were built into the TCR beta cDNA libraries. Each CDR3 protein is one row after TCRdb ran MiXCR on the PCR reads. The sample consists of 400,000 to 500,000 distinct CDR3 sequences, more than 30% of them appearing once. These receptors have no known antigen. Sequenced material: blood. The receptors shown here come from a girl aged 2 to 9 with multiple sclerosis.

V and J are TRBV5-1 and TRBJ2-3, with unresolved D. The germline V gene encodes CDR1 SGHRS and CDR2 YFSETQ. The CDR3 is 13 amino acids. V dropped 4 bases and J dropped 8 bases, with 14 bases sitting between them. CDR3 in DNA: TGCGCCAGCAGCGATGACCCGTCGGGTACGCAGTATTTT. Encoded protein: CASSDDPSGTQYF.

The gene calls are TRBV20-1 and TRBJ2-1; weak D call: TRBD2 (7 bases). Germline CDR1 DFQATT, CDR2 SNEGSKA (reference sequence). V lost 0 bases and J lost 4, with 28 bases in between. This CDR3 comprises 20 residues. The CDR3 spells CSARDLRGPAGLPAYNEQFF. The CDR3 bases are TGCAGTGCTAGAGATCTTCGGGGGCCAGCGGGATTACCGGCTTACAATGAGCAGTTCTTC.

The J gene is TRBJ1-2, the V gene TRBV6-2 or TRBV6-3; a possible D gene is TRBD1 (5 bases). Trimming shortened V by 4 bases and J by 6 bases, and 24 bases separated the two germline ends. This CDR3 region has 17 residues. The germline gives CDR1 MNHEY, CDR2 SVGEGT. CDR3 DNA: TGTGCCAGCAGTTTTCTAAGTCAGGGACCATATGAGGATGGCTACACCTTC. As protein: CASSFLSQGPYEDGYTF.

V is TRBV5-1 and J is TRBJ2-7, with TRBD2 matching over 13 bases. The length of the CDR3 is 16 residues. V trimming: 0 bases; J trimming: 7 bases; junction bases outside the gene matches: 7. Germline CDR1 is SGHRS and CDR2 is YFSETQ. The CDR3 sequence is CASSLAGTSGVGEQYF. The CDR3 nucleotides are TGCGCCAGCAGCTTGGCCGGGACTAGCGGGGTTGGGGAGCAGTACTTC.

The V call is TRBV7-9, the J call TRBJ2-7; D not certain. TRBJ2-5 explains the end of the DNA better; the J call may be wrong. The CDR3 consists of 14 residues. Per germline, CDR1 SEHNR and CDR2 FQNEAQ (reference sequence). DNA for the CDR3: TGTGCCAGCAGCCTACGGACGATGTGGGAGACCCAGTACTTC. Translated: CASSLRTMWETQYF.

This chain connects TRBV3-1 to TRBJ2-1; D is perhaps TRBD1 (5 bases). Germline CDR1 reads LGHDT; CDR2 reads YNNKEL (reference sequence). Trimming took off 2 bases at V and 5 bases at J, with 16 bases between the two ends. The CDR3 sequence is 16 residues long. CDR3 region: CASSQSPRQYNNEQFF. The CDR3 bases are TGTGCCAGCAGCCAATCCCCAAGACAGTATAACAATGAGCAGTTCTTC.

This clonotype was counted between two and nine times. The chain has TRBV4-1 and TRBJ2-7; the match to TRBD1 covers 7 bases. Germline lookup yields CDR1 MGHRA and CDR2 YSYEKL. The CDR3 sequence is 16 residues long. V lost 1 base to trimming and J lost 2 bases; unmatched junction nucleotides: 8. The CDR3 reads CASSQAAGGPTYEQYF. The DNA for the CDR3 is TGCGCCAGCAGCCAAGCTGCAGGGGGACCCACCTACGAGCAGTACTTC.

This chain links TRBV28 with TRBJ2-1; D uncertain. The CDR3 extends over 12 amino acids. Germline CDR1 and CDR2: MDHEN and SYDVKM. Trimming took off 8 bases at V and 9 bases at J, with 14 bases between the two ends. CDR3 sequence reads: CASFERRSEQFF. The DNA for the CDR3 is TGTGCCAGCTTTGAACGAAGGAGTGAGCAGTTCTTC. Variable domain in full (rest from reference TRBV28 and TRBJ2-1): DVKVTQSSRYLVKRTGEKVFLECVQDMDHENMFWYRQDPGLGLRLIYFSYDVKMKEKGDIPEGYSVSREKKERFSLILESASTNQTSMYLCASFERRSEQFFGPGTRLTVL.

The chain employs TRBV20-1 and TRBJ1-2; D unresolved. V lost 1 base and J 6 bases, leaving 9 bases between the germline ends. The germline CDR1 and CDR2 sequences are DFQATT and SNEGSKA (reference sequence). The CDR3 is 12 residues long. The CDR3 sequence is CSARGGPNGYTF. The DNA for the CDR3 is TGCAGTGCTAGAGGCGGGCCAAATGGCTACACCTTC.

The J gene is TRBJ2-6, the V gene TRBV29-1; D is uncertain. Germline V gene data show CDR1 as SQVTM and CDR2 as ANQGSEA. Trimming pared 3 bases from V and 3 bases from J, leaving 3 bases between. The CDR3 extends over 12 amino acids. CDR3 amino acids: CSVEGGANVLTF. In DNA form, the CDR3 reads TGCAGCGTTGAGGGTGGGGCCAACGTCCTGACTTTC.

This clonotype was picked up a small number of times. The CDR3 bases are TGTGCCAGCAGTTGGTCAGGGAGAGGCGAGCAGTACTTC. Translating it yields CASSWSGRGEQYF. The chain links TRBV12-3 or TRBV12-4 to TRBJ2-7, with D perhaps being TRBD1 or TRBD2 (5 bases each). Trimming cost V 4 bases and J 6 bases, with 13 bases left between them. The CDR3 loop spans 13 amino acids.

Note on this clonotype: One junction end disagrees with the germline gene, perhaps due to a read error. The V call is TRBV4-1, the J call TRBJ2-7; D unresolved. This CDR3 is 13 amino acids long. CDR1 and CDR2 from the germline V gene are MGHRA and YSYEKL. In DNA form, the CDR3 reads TGCGCCAGCGGCCAAGTGCCCCGCTACGAGCAGTACTTC. It specifies CASGQVPRYEQYF.

V and J are TRBV6-5 and TRBJ2-1; D gene ambiguous. The CDR3 loop spans 16 amino acids. V lost 2 bases to trimming and J lost 1 base, with 12 bases between them. The germline V gene has CDR1 MNHEY and CDR2 SVGAGI. The CDR3 sequence is CASSYEAHPSYNEQFF. Here the CDR3 DNA reads TGTGCCAGCAGTTACGAAGCCCACCCTTCCTACAATGAGCAGTTCTTC.

The chain links TRBV20-1 to TRBJ2-4; 8 nucleotides line up with TRBD1. The J call is in doubt because the DNA end fits TRBJ2-7 better. The CDR3 is 13 amino acids. Germline loops: CDR1 DFQATT, CDR2 SNEGSKA (reference sequence). CDR3 in DNA: TGCAGTGCTAGCTCATACGACAGGGGCGAGCAGTACTTC. Protein sequence: CSASSYDRGEQYF.

V usage is TRBV27 and J usage is TRBJ1-5; 8 bases fit TRBD1. Trimming at V came to 3 bases and at J to 3 bases, leaving 7 bases not matched to a gene. The CDR3 is made up of 16 amino acids. The V gene's germline CDR1 is MNHEY and CDR2 SMNVEV (reference sequence). As DNA, the CDR3 is TGTGCCAGCAGTTTGGGTCCAGGGGGCTTCAATCAGCCCCAGCATTTT. Translation gives CASSLGPGGFNQPQHF.

This clonotype showed up many times. The rearrangement links TRBV29-1 to TRBJ2-7, with 13 bases matching TRBD2. Trimming took 6 bases from V and 4 from J; bases not matched to a gene: 21. The CDR3 sequence is 19 residues long. Germline-derived CDR1 and CDR2 are SQVTM and ANQGSEA. The CDR3 DNA sequence: TGCAGCGTCCTACTTGGCCCCGGGACTAGCGGGGTTGCGGTTTACGAGCAGTACTTC. It is translated as CSVLLGPGTSGVAVYEQYF.

The chain carries TRBV9 and TRBJ2-1; TRBD1 matches at 10 bases. The CDR3 is made up of 15 amino acids. Germline-derived CDR1 and CDR2 are SGDLS and YYNGEE. After removal of 0 bases from V and 7 bases from J, the junction contained 4 bases not matched to a gene. This CDR3 reads CASSVAGTGANEQFF. The CDR3 DNA reads as TGTGCCAGCAGCGTAGCTGGGACAGGGGCAAATGAGCAGTTCTTC.

The chain is built from TRBV9 and TRBJ2-5, with a weak D call TRBD2 (6 bases). From germline, CDR1 is SGDLS and CDR2 YYNGEE. This CDR3 has 15 residues. V lost 0 bases and J 1 base, leaving 10 bases between the germline ends. This CDR3 is CASSVVGLPQETQYF. The CDR3 coding sequence is TGTGCCAGCAGCGTAGTGGGACTTCCCCAAGAGACCCAGTACTTC.

This chain connects TRBV5-6 to TRBJ1-2; D unclear. CDR1 and CDR2 from the germline V gene are SGHDT and YYEEEE. V was shortened by 3 bases and J by 4 bases, with 16 bases between the two germline ends. The CDR3 extends over 15 amino acids. The CDR3 DNA sequence: TGTGCCAGCAGCTGGTCAGGCGGTATTGGCTATGGCTACACCTTC. Its translation is CASSWSGGIGYGYTF.

The chain links TRBV3-1 to TRBJ1-4; 7 positions match TRBD1. The CDR3 is 16 amino acids. Germline V gives CDR1 LGHDT, CDR2 YNNKEL (reference sequence). V dropped 0 bases and J dropped 7; count of bases not matched to a gene: 8. The DNA for the CDR3 is TGTGCCAGCAGCCAAGATCTCGGAGGGGGCAGTGAAAAACTGTTTTTT. Its translation: CASSQDLGGGSEKLFF.

This chain uses TRBV7-3 with TRBJ2-3; TRBD2 is a possible D gene (6 bases). Germline CDR1 and CDR2: SGHTA and FQGTGA. The CDR3 contains 15 residues. With 2 bases removed from V and 1 base from J, the gap between germline ends came to 10 bases. Here the CDR3 reads CASSLVLARTDTQYF. The CDR3 DNA reads TGTGCCAGCAGCTTAGTTCTAGCGCGCACAGATACGCAGTATTTT.

This clonotype has more than one count but fewer than ten. The CDR3, as DNA: TGTGCCAGCAGTCCGTCACAGGTCCAAGAGACCCAGTACTTC. Residues: CASSPSQVQETQYF. The chain has TRBV28 and TRBJ2-5, with D perhaps matching TRBD1 (5 bases). The V gene lost 5 bases and the J gene lost 1 base, with 11 bases spanning the gap. From germline, CDR1 is MDHEN and CDR2 SYDVKM. This CDR3 has 14 amino acids.

This rearrangement joins TRBV20-1 to TRBJ2-5, with D perhaps TRBD1 (6 bases). CDR3 length: 14 amino acids. Germline-derived CDR1 and CDR2 are DFQATT and SNEGSKA (reference sequence). Trimming left V 4 bases short and J 7 bases short, with 19 bases between. The CDR3 DNA reads as TGCAGTGCTAAGTCCCAGGGGACCTTGGGGACCCAGTACTTC. Protein: CSAKSQGTLGTQYF.

This clonotype occurred a few times. The genes are TRBV20-1 and TRBJ2-7; tentatively, D is TRBD1 (6 bases). V was clipped by 0 bases and J by 5 bases, with 17 bases between them. The germline V gene has CDR1 DFQATT and CDR2 SNEGSKA (reference sequence). The CDR3 spans 15 residues. CDR3 nucleotides: TGCAGTGCTAGAGATTTATCCAGGGGTGAAAACGAGCAGTACTTC. This sequence encodes CSARDLSRGENEQYF.

This chain joins TRBV6-2 or TRBV6-3 and TRBJ2-5; 7 nucleotides match TRBD2. V lost 7 bases and J lost 3; bases outside the gene matches: 14. This CDR3 region has 16 residues. CDR1 is MNHEY and CDR2 is SVGEGT in the germline V gene. The CDR3, as DNA: TGTGCCAGCACCCCACTGCGCGGGGGTGGCAAAGAGACCCAGTACTTC. Translated, it gives CASTPLRGGGKETQYF.